The present TCR beta chain was sequenced within a study of blood T cell repertoires in COVID-19. Study background: Sites in the United States, Italy and Spain provided acute and convalescent COVID-19 samples. Nucleic acid was either cDNA or gDNA, and it came from T cells, B-cell-depleted T cells, or PBMCs.

Original handling: Estimation of nucleated cell counts relied on the amplification of reference gene primers. The assay was immunoSEQ multiplex PCR, and TCRdb's table has in-frame clones only and misses some. V, J and clone size are taken as reported in that table, and D and trimming were inferred from the DNA itself. The top ten hold around 6% of the sample, which has around 250,000 clones, around 83% seen once. Only a few counts were recorded for this clone. The sequence was obtained from a man aged 80 or over with acute or convalescent COVID-19. The source material was peripheral blood.

CDR3 sequence (DNA): TGTGCCAGCAGCAAAGGGAAGCGACCAAAGCCCCCGAGCTCCTACAATGAGCAGTTCTTC. Encoded protein: CASSKGKRPKPPSSYNEQFF. This sequence joins TRBV21-1 and TRBJ2-1; TRBD2, as called in the table, went unchecked against the DNA. TRBV21-1 is noted as a pseudogene. The CDR3 is made up of 20 amino acids.